Listed below are T cell receptor beta chains from one sample, sequenced in a study of beta chain features in type 1 diabetes. Profiled with immunoSEQ multiplex PCR; TCRdb holds only in-frame clones, not every one. The table includes hundreds of thousands of clones, 13% detected once. Sequencing was performed on naive CD4+ T cells from blood. These receptor sequences come from a young man with type 1 diabetes. CDR3s include the opening cysteine and the closing phenylalanine or tryptophan. A D gene is named only where the DNA matches it firmly.

cdr3_aa: CASSEVIWLTGRGYTF
d_call: TRBD1
cdr3_length: 16
v_call: TRBV6-1

cdr3_aa: CASSLDPPDTQYF
d_call: .
cdr3_length: 13
v_call: TRBV7-2

cdr3_aa: CASSHRTAYEQYF
d_call: .
cdr3_length: 13
v_call: TRBV11-1

cdr3_aa: CASSLGSSGGSDIQYF
d_call: TRBD2
cdr3_length: 16
v_call: TRBV7-2

cdr3_aa: CASMGVVSSYNEQFF
d_call: .
cdr3_length: 15
v_call: TRBV6-1

cdr3_aa: CASSRSLLAGSYNEQFF
d_call: .
cdr3_length: 17
v_call: TRBV11-2

cdr3_aa: CASSPRGLTEAFF
d_call: .
cdr3_length: 13
v_call: TRBV18

cdr3_aa: CSATATNEKLFF
d_call: .
cdr3_length: 12
v_call: TRBV29-1

cdr3_aa: CASSSSGDEQYF
d_call: .
cdr3_length: 12
v_call: TRBV28

cdr3_aa: CASSQVEARVRSPLHF
d_call: .
cdr3_length: 16
v_call: TRBV4-1

cdr3_aa: CLRAGHYEQYF
d_call: .
cdr3_length: 11
v_call: TRBV30

cdr3_aa: CSVVAGIEQFF
d_call: .
cdr3_length: 11
v_call: TRBV29-1

cdr3_aa: CASSPEVALGADTQYF
d_call: .
cdr3_length: 16
v_call: TRBV7-9

cdr3_aa: CASSLDRDVDEQYF
d_call: .
cdr3_length: 14
v_call: TRBV7-9

cdr3_aa: CASSQEYEQYF
d_call: .
cdr3_length: 11
v_call: TRBV4-1

cdr3_aa: CASSAGLSGNTIYF
d_call: .
cdr3_length: 14
v_call: TRBV6-6

cdr3_aa: CSVVKGQGVDGYTF
d_call: TRBD1
cdr3_length: 14
v_call: TRBV29-1

cdr3_aa: CASSLGQGNYGYTF
d_call: .
cdr3_length: 14
v_call: TRBV5-1

cdr3_aa: CASSAFGYEQYF
d_call: .
cdr3_length: 12
v_call: TRBV6-1

cdr3_aa: CAISEKLPGGTEAFF
d_call: TRBD1
cdr3_length: 15
v_call: TRBV10-3

cdr3_aa: CASSQGVDTFYGYTF
d_call: .
cdr3_length: 15
v_call: TRBV4-1

cdr3_aa: CASSTRYEAFF
d_call: .
cdr3_length: 11
v_call: TRBV7-6

cdr3_aa: CAISEGLGTAYNEQFF
d_call: TRBD1
cdr3_length: 16
v_call: TRBV10-3

cdr3_aa: CASSLSTYTYNEQFF
d_call: .
cdr3_length: 15
v_call: TRBV11-2

cdr3_aa: CASSFGTATQETQYF
d_call: TRBD1
cdr3_length: 15
v_call: TRBV7-9

cdr3_aa: CASSSGTGGAGNTEAFF
d_call: TRBD1
cdr3_length: 17
v_call: TRBV13

cdr3_aa: CASTPGGYEQYF
d_call: .
cdr3_length: 12
v_call: TRBV18

cdr3_aa: CASKTRGMVGYTF
d_call: .
cdr3_length: 13
v_call: TRBV28

cdr3_aa: CASSLWTVSYNEQFF
d_call: .
cdr3_length: 15
v_call: TRBV7-8

cdr3_aa: CASSLEGGQIEKLFF
d_call: .
cdr3_length: 15
v_call: TRBV5-4

cdr3_aa: CSVARQGQEKLFF
d_call: TRBD1
cdr3_length: 13
v_call: TRBV29-1

cdr3_aa: CASTRTGAYEQYF
d_call: TRBD1
cdr3_length: 13
v_call: TRBV2

cdr3_aa: CASSLSETGIGQYF
d_call: TRBD1
cdr3_length: 14
v_call: TRBV27

cdr3_aa: CASSYEGGNEQFF
d_call: .
cdr3_length: 13
v_call: TRBV6-6

cdr3_aa: CASSERGPDRDYGYTF
d_call: TRBD1
cdr3_length: 16
v_call: TRBV25-1

cdr3_aa: CASSPAGSNSGNTIYF
d_call: .
cdr3_length: 16
v_call: TRBV5-1

cdr3_aa: CATSDGGWNGYTF
d_call: .
cdr3_length: 13
v_call: TRBV2

cdr3_aa: CATVQGGTGYTF
d_call: TRBD1
cdr3_length: 12
v_call: TRBV19

cdr3_aa: CASSRQNTGELFF
d_call: .
cdr3_length: 13
v_call: TRBV18

cdr3_aa: CASSALFLSNTGELFF
d_call: .
cdr3_length: 16
v_call: TRBV9

cdr3_aa: CAWSGQVDQPQHF
d_call: .
cdr3_length: 13
v_call: TRBV30

cdr3_aa: CASSATVGTDTQYF
d_call: .
cdr3_length: 14
v_call: TRBV19

cdr3_aa: CASSQVVQGDQPQHF
d_call: .
cdr3_length: 15
v_call: TRBV4-1

cdr3_aa: CAWSVQGGSPLHF
d_call: TRBD1
cdr3_length: 13
v_call: TRBV30

cdr3_aa: CASSLGAGVFGEQFF
d_call: .
cdr3_length: 15
v_call: TRBV5-4

cdr3_aa: CATSRVMQNTEAFF
d_call: .
cdr3_length: 14
v_call: TRBV15

cdr3_aa: CAWRLPLAGGPGEQYF
d_call: TRBD2
cdr3_length: 16
v_call: TRBV30

cdr3_aa: CASGPERGGTDTQYF
d_call: .
cdr3_length: 15
v_call: TRBV12-5

cdr3_aa: CASSEGLPGAGELFF
d_call: .
cdr3_length: 15
v_call: TRBV2

cdr3_aa: CAWSGAPDSGANVLTF
d_call: .
cdr3_length: 16
v_call: TRBV30

cdr3_aa: CASSRGGSGNQPQHF
d_call: TRBD1
cdr3_length: 15
v_call: TRBV19

cdr3_aa: CASSLALGDRGNYGYTF
d_call: TRBD1
cdr3_length: 17
v_call: TRBV7-9